This T cell receptor beta chain was retrieved from a study of blood T cell repertoires in COVID-19. Profiling relied on immunoSEQ multiplex PCR, and the TCRdb table lists in-frame clones only, not all of them. The sample records about 240,000 clones, about 85% being singletons. Between the trimmed V and J ends, which lost 4 bases and 2 bases, there was a span of 7 bases. The CDR3 is made up of 13 amino acids. Looked up from germline, CDR1 is MNHEY and CDR2 is SVGAGI. The origin of this receptor is a man aged 55 to 69 who had recovered from COVID-19. Sequencing was performed on peripheral blood. The chain combines TRBV6-5 with TRBJ2-3; D is unclear. The CDR3 protein is CASSWASTDTQYF. DNA for the CDR3: TGTGCCAGCAGTTGGGCCTCCACAGATACGCAGTATTTT.